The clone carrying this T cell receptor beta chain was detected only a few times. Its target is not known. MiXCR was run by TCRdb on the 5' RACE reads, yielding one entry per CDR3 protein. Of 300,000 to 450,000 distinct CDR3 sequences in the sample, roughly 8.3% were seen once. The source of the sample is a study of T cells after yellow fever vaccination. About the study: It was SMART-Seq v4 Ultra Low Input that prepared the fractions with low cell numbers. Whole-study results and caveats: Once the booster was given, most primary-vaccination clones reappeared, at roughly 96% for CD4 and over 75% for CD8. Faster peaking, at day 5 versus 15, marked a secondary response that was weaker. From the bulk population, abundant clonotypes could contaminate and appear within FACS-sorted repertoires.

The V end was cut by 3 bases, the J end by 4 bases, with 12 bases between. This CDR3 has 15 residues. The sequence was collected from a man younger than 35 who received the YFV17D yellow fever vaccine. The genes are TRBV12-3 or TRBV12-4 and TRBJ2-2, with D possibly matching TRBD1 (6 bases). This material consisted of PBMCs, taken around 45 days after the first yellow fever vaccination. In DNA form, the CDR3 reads TGTGCCAGCAGTTTTTCCGGGACACTCACCGGGGAGCTGTTTTTT. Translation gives CASSFSGTLTGELFF.